The clone carrying this TCR beta chain was seen more than once but under ten times. Antigen: not known. This record comes from a study of T-cell reconstitution after alpha-beta-depleted transplantation in children. Regarding the study as a whole: About two months after transplant, alpha-beta T cells reportedly came from several hundred expanded graft clones.

TCRbeta library preparation incorporated unique molecular identifiers. MiXCR was run by TCRdb on the PCR reads, yielding one entry per CDR3 protein. The data show about 580,000 distinct CDR3 sequences, roughly 24% seen once. With V trimmed by 0 bases and J by 3 bases, 4 bases remained unmatched. This CDR3 is 14 amino acids long. Germline lookup yields CDR1 DFQATT and CDR2 SNEGSKA (reference sequence). This clonotype originated in a boy younger than two who had a stem cell transplant for acute myeloid leukemia, so the T cells may come from the graft donor. The chain has TRBV20-1 and TRBJ1-1, with 7 bases identical to TRBD1. The material sequenced was PBMCs, mostly from graft donor cells, taken 360 days after TCRalphabeta/CD19-depleted stem cell transplant. CDR3 DNA sequence: TGCAGTGCTAGAGAGACAGGGAGGTACACTGAAGCTTTCTTT. This sequence encodes CSARETGRYTEAFF.